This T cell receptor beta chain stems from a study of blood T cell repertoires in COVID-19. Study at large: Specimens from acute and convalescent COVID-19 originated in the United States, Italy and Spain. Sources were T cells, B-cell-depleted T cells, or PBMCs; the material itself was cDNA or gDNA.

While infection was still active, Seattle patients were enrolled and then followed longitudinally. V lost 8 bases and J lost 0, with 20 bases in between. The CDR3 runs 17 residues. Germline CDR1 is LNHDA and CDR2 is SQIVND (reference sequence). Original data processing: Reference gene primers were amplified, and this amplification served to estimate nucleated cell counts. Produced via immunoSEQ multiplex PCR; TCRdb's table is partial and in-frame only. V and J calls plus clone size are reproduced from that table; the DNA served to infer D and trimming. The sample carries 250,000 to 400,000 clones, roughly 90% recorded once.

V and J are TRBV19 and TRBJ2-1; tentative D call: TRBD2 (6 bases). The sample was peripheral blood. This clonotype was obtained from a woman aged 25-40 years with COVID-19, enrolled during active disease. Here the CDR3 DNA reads TGTGCCAGTCAGCCCCTTAGCGGAGCTCTCTCCTACAATGAGCAGTTCTTC. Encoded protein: CASQPLSGALSYNEQFF. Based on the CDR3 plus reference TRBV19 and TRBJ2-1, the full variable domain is DGGITQSPKYLFRKEGQNVTLSCEQNLNHDAMYWYRQDPGQGLRLIYYSQIVNDFQKGDIAEGYSVSREKKESFPLTVTSAQKNPTAFYLCASQPLSGALSYNEQFFGPGTRLTVL.